A single sample is the source of the 27 T cell receptor beta chains below, sequenced in a study of cytomegalovirus exposure and HLA in healthy donors. The PCR used 60 Vbeta and 13 Jbeta primers. The assay was immunoSEQ multiplex PCR, and TCRdb's table has in-frame clones only and misses some. Of about 190,000 clones listed, just under 75% were seen once; the top ten hold 4% to 5%. The sample was PBMCs. Receptors originate from a man aged 25 to 40 in good health and CMV-seropositive.

This clone was counted a single time. This sequence joins TRBV10-3 and TRBJ2-1, with TRBD1 as a possible D gene (6 bases). The CDR3 sequence is 15 residues long. Trimming took off 0 bases at V and 3 bases at J, with 9 bases between the two ends. The V gene's germline CDR1 is ENHRY and CDR2 SYGVKD. CDR3 sequence reads: CAISESRGNYNEQFF. CDR3 DNA sequence: TGTGCCATCAGTGAGTCCAGGGGCAACTACAATGAGCAGTTCTTC.

Only a few counts were recorded for this clone. The rearrangement joins TRBV9 to TRBJ1-1, with TRBD1 matching 8 bases. This CDR3 comprises 14 residues. Germline V gene lookup returns CDR1 SGDLS and CDR2 YYNGEE. Unmatched junction bases numbered 3, after V lost 4 bases and J lost 1 base. CDR3 coding DNA: TGTGCCAGCAGCCTTGGGACAGGGAACACTGAAGCTTTCTTT. Amino acid sequence: CASSLGTGNTEAFF. The whole variable domain, filled in from reference TRBV9 and TRBJ1-1, reads DSGVTQTPKHLITATGQRVTLRCSPRSGDLSVYWYQQSLDQGLQFLIQYYNGEERAKGNILERFSAQQFPDLHSELNLSSLELGDSALYFCASSLGTGNTEAFFGQGTRLTVV.

This chain joins TRBV19 and TRBJ2-7, with 8 bases that match TRBD1. The CDR3 loop spans 13 amino acids. The V and J ends lost 7 bases and 3 bases, in that order; junction bases with no gene match: 5. From germline, CDR1 is LNHDA and CDR2 SQIVND (reference sequence). Written as DNA, the CDR3 is TGTGCCAGTACCTCGGACAGGGACTACGAGCAGTACTTC. It is translated as CASTSDRDYEQYF.

This clone has only a few counts. This sequence joins TRBV6-5 and TRBJ2-7; no clear D gene. This CDR3 spans 14 amino acids. The germline V gene has CDR1 MNHEY and CDR2 SVGAGI. Trimming removed 8 bases at V and 2 bases at J, with 16 bases between. The CDR3 nucleotides read TGTGCCAGCCCCCCTAGGCGAGGAGCCTACGAGCAGTACTTC. Encoded protein: CASPPRRGAYEQYF.

The J gene is TRBJ2-2, the V gene TRBV9, with D perhaps TRBD2 (6 bases). CDR1 and CDR2 from the germline V gene are SGDLS and YYNGEE. The CDR3 consists of 17 residues. Trimming shortened V by 1 base and J by 3 bases, and 16 bases separated the two germline ends. The CDR3 reads CASSVLGGSKDTGELFF. The CDR3 coding sequence is TGTGCCAGCAGCGTACTGGGGGGTAGTAAGGACACCGGGGAGCTGTTTTTT. Variable domain in full (rest from reference TRBV9 and TRBJ2-2): DSGVTQTPKHLITATGQRVTLRCSPRSGDLSVYWYQQSLDQGLQFLIQYYNGEERAKGNILERFSAQQFPDLHSELNLSSLELGDSALYFCASSVLGGSKDTGELFFGEGSRLTVL.

The chain uses TRBV7-2 and TRBJ2-7; D possibly corresponds to TRBD1 (5 bases). Germline V gives CDR1 SGHTA, CDR2 FQGNSA. The ends were cut back, 6 bases at V and 1 base at J, with 16 bases in the middle. The CDR3 sequence is 15 residues long. The CDR3 DNA is TGTGCCAGCAGTCTGGGGCAGGCATTTTCCTACGAGCAGTACTTC. Protein product: CASSLGQAFSYEQYF.

The CDR3 is CASNRGSYNEQFF. The CDR3 DNA follows: TGTGCCAGCAACAGGGGGTCCTACAATGAGCAGTTCTTC. The chain combines TRBV11-1 with TRBJ2-1, with 8 nucleotides matching TRBD1. Germline lookup yields CDR1 SGHAT and CDR2 FQDESV (reference sequence). V gave up 7 bases and J gave up 1 base; unmatched junction bases: 0. The CDR3 spans 13 residues.

V gene TRBV28 combines with J gene TRBJ2-7; tentative D call: TRBD1 (5 bases). Germline CDR1 MDHEN, CDR2 SYDVKM. The V end lost 1 base, the J end lost 4 bases, and 8 bases lay between the germline ends. The CDR3 spans 13 residues. CDR3 bases: TGTGCCAGCAGTTTATTACAGGAGTACGAGCAGTACTTC. Translating it yields CASSLLQEYEQYF.

The chain combines TRBV5-1 with TRBJ2-5, with TRBD1 matching 9 bases. Germline CDR1 reads SGHRS; CDR2 reads YFSETQ. The CDR3 covers 15 residues. V was clipped by 1 base and J by 2 bases; unmatched bases: 3. Here the CDR3 reads CASSLIGQGQETQYF. The DNA of the CDR3 is TGCGCCAGCAGCTTGATTGGACAGGGGCAAGAGACCCAGTACTTC.

This clone was recorded a few times. The chain has TRBV5-4 and TRBJ1-1; no clear D. Germline V gene data show CDR1 as SGHNT and CDR2 as YYREEE (reference sequence). Deletions cut 4 bases from V and 0 bases from J, with 13 bases between. This CDR3 contains 15 residues. CDR3 amino acids: CASSLDGLMNTEAFF. The CDR3 nucleotides read TGTGCCAGCAGCCTAGACGGCTTAATGAACACTGAAGCTTTCTTT.

This clone was counted a few times. V is TRBV21-1 and J is TRBJ2-5; TRBD1 was called by the table and not checked on the DNA. TRBV21-1 is recorded as a pseudogene. This CDR3 comprises 16 residues. CDR3 nucleotides: TGTGCCAGCACCACTCGTTTGGACAGGGGACAAGAGACCCAGTACTTC. This translates into CASTTRLDRGQETQYF.

The genes are TRBV6-6 and TRBJ2-3; D gene unclear. There are 14 residues in the CDR3. Per the germline V gene, CDR1 is MNHNY and CDR2 is SVGAGI (reference sequence). The V gene lost 1 base and the J gene lost 0 bases, with 5 bases spanning the gap. CDR3 nucleotides: TGTGCCAGCAGTTACTTAGCTAGCACAGATACGCAGTATTTT. As protein: CASSYLASTDTQYF.

This clone was observed a handful of times. The chain carries TRBV5-1 and TRBJ1-1; 7 positions agree with TRBD1. The germline gives CDR1 SGHRS, CDR2 YFSETQ. V lost 0 bases and J lost 0; bases outside the gene matches: 8. The length of the CDR3 is 17 residues. CDR3 protein: CASSLEGALGMNTEAFF. CDR3 coding DNA: TGCGCCAGCAGCTTGGAGGGGGCATTAGGGATGAACACTGAAGCTTTCTTT.

This clone turned up a few times. This chain joins TRBV30 and TRBJ2-2; D is possibly TRBD2 (5 bases). Germline V lookup: CDR1 GTSNPN, CDR2 SVGIG (reference sequence). The length of the CDR3 is 14 residues. V lost 7 bases to trimming and J lost 4 bases, with 16 bases between them. The CDR3 DNA reads as TGTGCCTCCCCTGGGGTTGCGGGCACCGGGGAGCTGTTTTTT. Its translation is CASPGVAGTGELFF.

The gene calls are TRBV28 and TRBJ2-7; TRBD2 is a possible D gene (5 bases). Germline V gene data show CDR1 as MDHEN and CDR2 as SYDVKM. V lost 6 bases and J lost 2, with 11 bases in between. The CDR3 has 13 residues. CDR3 amino acids: CASSHRTPYEQYF. As DNA, the CDR3 is TGTGCCAGCAGCCATCGGACTCCCTACGAGCAGTACTTC.

The V and J genes are TRBV6-4 and TRBJ2-5; tentatively, D is TRBD1 (5 bases). The CDR3 has 15 amino acids. In germline, CDR1 is MRHNA, CDR2 SNTAGT. The V gene lost 5 bases and the J gene lost 5 bases, with 18 bases spanning the gap. The CDR3 region has the DNA TGTGCCAGCAGTAGGTCAGGGTCGGAAGGGGAGACCCAGTACTTC. Translating gives CASSRSGSEGETQYF.

The count of this clone is one. V is TRBV6-6 and J is TRBJ1-6, with 7 bases matching TRBD1. After removal of 7 bases from V and 8 bases from J, the junction contained 11 bases not matched to a gene. This CDR3 comprises 15 residues. CDR1 is MNHNY and CDR2 is SVGAGI in the germline V gene (reference sequence). The CDR3 protein is CASTGPTGMDSPLHF. In nucleotides, the CDR3 is TGTGCCAGCACCGGACCGACAGGGATGGATTCACCCCTCCACTTT.

This clone occurred a few times. This sequence joins TRBV7-8 and TRBJ1-1, with 8 bases identical to TRBD1. Trimming removed 6 bases from V and 5 bases from J; junction bases left unmatched: 8. This CDR3 is 14 amino acids long. Germline V gives CDR1 SGHVS, CDR2 FQNEAQ. Here the CDR3 DNA reads TGTGCCAGCAGTTCTGGACAGGGTTCAACTGAAGCTTTCTTT. This translates into CASSSGQGSTEAFF. Full variable domain (rest looked up from reference TRBV7-8 and TRBJ1-1): GAGVSQSPRYKVAKRGQDVALRCDPISGHVSLFWYQQALGQGPEFLTYFQNEAQLDKSGLPSDRFFAERPEGSVSTLKIQRTQQEDSAVYLCASSSGQGSTEAFFGQGTRLTVV.

This clone appeared a few times. The CDR3 is CAISAPGGRETQYF. CDR3 coding DNA: TGTGCCATCAGTGCTCCGGGCGGGAGAGAGACCCAGTACTTC. The rearrangement joins TRBV10-3 to TRBJ2-5, with TRBD2 matching over 7 bases. Trimming removed 4 bases from V and 4 bases from J; junction bases left unmatched: 6. The CDR3 extends over 14 amino acids. Germline V lookup: CDR1 ENHRY, CDR2 SYGVKD.

The chain links TRBV9 to TRBJ2-2; TRBD2 agrees at 7 bases. The CDR3 runs 15 residues. V gave up 6 bases and J gave up 3 bases; unmatched junction bases: 8. Germline CDR1 reads SGDLS; CDR2 reads YYNGEE. The CDR3 region has the DNA TGTGCCAGCAAGAAGGGAGGGCCGGACACCGGGGAGCTGTTTTTT. The encoded protein is CASKKGGPDTGELFF.

Details on this clone: Other DNA variants within this sample encode the same CDR3. The chain joins TRBV10-3 to TRBJ2-7; 7 positions match TRBD1. J was trimmed by 3 bases and V by 11 bases; bases with no gene match: 16. The germline V gene encodes CDR1 ENHRY and CDR2 SYGVKD. There are 15 residues in the CDR3. The CDR3 coding sequence is TGTGCCTTCCGAAGGGGGCCCGACCTAAACTACGAGCAGTACTTC. Translating it yields CAFRRGPDLNYEQYF.

This clone was seen a few times. This chain uses TRBV25-1 with TRBJ2-7, with 12 bases aligning to TRBD1. V was clipped by 1 base and J by 7 bases; unmatched bases: 5. This CDR3 comprises 15 residues. Germline V gene data show CDR1 as MGHDK and CDR2 as SYGVNS. CDR3: CASSESGTGGGEQYF. DNA for the CDR3: TGTGCCAGCAGTGAATCGGGGACAGGGGGCGGAGAGCAGTACTTC.

The chain combines TRBV7-3 with TRBJ2-7; 11 bases align to TRBD2. In germline, CDR1 is SGHTA, CDR2 FQGTGA. The trim removed 5 bases at V and 0 bases at J, leaving 3 bases unmatched. The CDR3 is made up of 15 amino acids. Here the CDR3 DNA reads TGTGCCAGCAGCAAAACTAGCGGGAGCTCCTACGAGCAGTACTTC. This gives the protein CASSKTSGSSYEQYF.

The CDR3 DNA reads as TGTGCCAGCAGCTCAGGGGGCGCCCAGCCCCAGCATTTT. Amino acids: CASSSGGAQPQHF. This chain uses TRBV6-5 with TRBJ1-5, with TRBD1 matching over 8 bases. The CDR3 spans 13 residues. The V gene end was trimmed by 6 bases and the J gene end by 7 bases; junction bases not matched to a gene: 5. Germline CDR1 and CDR2: MNHEY and SVGAGI.

The chain is built from TRBV7-6 and TRBJ2-3; D possibly corresponds to TRBD1 (5 bases). The CDR3 has 17 residues. V lost 5 bases and J 3 bases, leaving 21 bases between the germline ends. The germline V gene has CDR1 SGHVS and CDR2 FNYEAQ. DNA of the CDR3: TGTGCCAGCAGCCAACGCCCTCCAGGGTCCCGGACAGATACGCAGTATTTT. Its translation: CASSQRPPGSRTDTQYF.

J is TRBJ2-2 and V is TRBV25-1, with 9 bases fitting TRBD2. This CDR3 spans 17 amino acids. The trim removed 1 base at V and 3 bases at J, leaving 6 bases unmatched. CDR1 is MGHDK and CDR2 is SYGVNS in the germline V gene. Here the CDR3 reads CASSEWGRGGHTGELFF. The CDR3 coding sequence is TGTGCCAGCAGTGAATGGGGGCGGGGGGGACACACCGGGGAGCTGTTTTTT.

The chain is built from TRBV15 and TRBJ2-7; TRBD2 matches at 7 bases. CDR3 length equals 14 residues. Germline V lookup: CDR1 LNHNV, CDR2 YYDKDF (reference sequence). The CDR3 reads CRIRREGLNYEQYF. The CDR3 coding sequence is TGTAGGATAAGAAGGGAGGGCCTAAACTACGAGCAGTACTTC.